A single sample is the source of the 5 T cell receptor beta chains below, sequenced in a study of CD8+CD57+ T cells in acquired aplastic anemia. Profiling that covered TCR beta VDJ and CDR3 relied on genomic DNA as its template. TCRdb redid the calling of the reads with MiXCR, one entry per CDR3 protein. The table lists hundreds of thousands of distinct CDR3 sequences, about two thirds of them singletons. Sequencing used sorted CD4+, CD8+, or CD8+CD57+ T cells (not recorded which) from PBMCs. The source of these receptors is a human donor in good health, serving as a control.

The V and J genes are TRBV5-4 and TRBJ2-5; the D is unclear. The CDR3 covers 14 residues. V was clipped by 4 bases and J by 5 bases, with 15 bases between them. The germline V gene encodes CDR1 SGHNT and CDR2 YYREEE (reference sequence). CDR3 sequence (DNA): TGTGCCAGCAGCAGTAGGTACGCCGGGGAGACCCAGTACTTC. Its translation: CASSSRYAGETQYF.

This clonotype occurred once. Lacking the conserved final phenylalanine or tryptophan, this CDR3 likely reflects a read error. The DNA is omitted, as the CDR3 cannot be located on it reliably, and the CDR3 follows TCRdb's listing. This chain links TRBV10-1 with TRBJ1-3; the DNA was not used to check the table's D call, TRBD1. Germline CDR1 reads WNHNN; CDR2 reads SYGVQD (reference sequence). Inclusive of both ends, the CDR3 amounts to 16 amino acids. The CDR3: CASTTPLGASGNTTSG.

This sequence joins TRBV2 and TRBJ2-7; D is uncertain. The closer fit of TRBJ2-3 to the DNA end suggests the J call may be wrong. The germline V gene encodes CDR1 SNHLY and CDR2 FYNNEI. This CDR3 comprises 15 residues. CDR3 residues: CASSPYTVKTDTQYF. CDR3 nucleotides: TGTGCCAGCAGTCCATATACAGTTAAAACAGATACGCAGTATTTT.

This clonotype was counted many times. CDR3 sequence: CASMGGADSYEQYF. CDR3 DNA sequence: TGTGCCAGCATGGGAGGGGCAGACTCCTACGAGCAGTACTTC. The rearrangement uses TRBV6-1 and TRBJ2-7; 7 positions match TRBD2. The CDR3 is made up of 14 amino acids. V gave up 7 bases and J gave up 0 bases; unmatched junction bases: 6. Germline loops: CDR1 MNHNS, CDR2 SASEGT.

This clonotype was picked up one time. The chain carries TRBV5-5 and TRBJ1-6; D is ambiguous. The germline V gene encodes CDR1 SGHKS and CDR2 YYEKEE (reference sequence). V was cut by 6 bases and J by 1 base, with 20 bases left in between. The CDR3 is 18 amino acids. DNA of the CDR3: TGTGCCAGCACCTTAGGCCAGTCGGGGATGTCCTATAATTCACCCCTCCACTTT. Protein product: CASTLGQSGMSYNSPLHF. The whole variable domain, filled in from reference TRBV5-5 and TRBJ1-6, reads DAGVTQSPTHLIKTRGQQVTLRCSPISGHKSVSWYQQVLGQGPQFIFQYYEKEERGRGNFPDRFSARQFPNYSSELNVNALLLGDSALYLCASTLGQSGMSYNSPLHFGNGTRLTVT.